A single sample gave rise to the 22 T cell receptor beta chains below, sequenced in a study of blood T cell repertoires in COVID-19. The data were produced by immunoSEQ multiplex PCR, yet TCRdb's version contains in-frame clones alone and is incomplete. The table records hundreds of thousands of clones, over 80% of them present only once. Material for sequencing was peripheral blood. These receptors all stem from a woman aged 45 to 65 with COVID-19, enrolled during active disease.

This chain links TRBV28 with TRBJ1-5; D unclear. V was cut by 4 bases and J by 5 bases, with 12 bases left in between. CDR3 length: 14 residues. Germline values: CDR1 MDHEN, CDR2 SYDVKM. The CDR3 reads CASSSRREDQPQHF. The CDR3, as DNA: TGTGCCAGCAGTTCGAGGAGGGAGGATCAGCCCCAGCATTTT. The full variable domain, in which reference TRBV28 and TRBJ1-5 provide the parts outside the CDR3, is DVKVTQSSRYLVKRTGEKVFLECVQDMDHENMFWYRQDPGLGLRLIYFSYDVKMKEKGDIPEGYSVSREKKERFSLILESASTNQTSMYLCASSSRREDQPQHFGDGTRLSIL.

This clone was seen a few times. The V gene is TRBV5-1, the J gene TRBJ1-5; possibly TRBD1 for D (6 bases). Looked up from germline, CDR1 is SGHRS and CDR2 is YFSETQ. V dropped 0 bases and J dropped 6 bases, with 13 bases sitting between them. This CDR3 is built from 15 residues. CDR3 sequence (DNA): TGCGCCAGCAGCTTGGGGGCAGGGGCGGGTCAGCCCCAGCATTTT. Encoded protein: CASSLGAGAGQPQHF.

V usage is TRBV5-6 and J usage is TRBJ1-6; a possible D gene is TRBD1 (6 bases). CDR1 is SGHDT, CDR2 YYEEEE, per germline. The CDR3 has 15 amino acids. Trimming removed 2 bases from V and 3 bases from J, with 9 bases in between. The CDR3 region is CASSFRGNYNSPLHF. CDR3 in DNA: TGTGCCAGCAGCTTTAGGGGGAACTATAATTCACCCCTCCACTTT.

The gene calls are TRBV19 and TRBJ1-2; 9 bases align to TRBD1. The CDR3 sequence is 15 residues long. V gave up 4 bases and J gave up 2 bases; unmatched junction bases: 5. Germline-derived CDR1 and CDR2 are LNHDA and SQIVND (reference sequence). The CDR3 here is CASSTRGTGNYGYTF. The CDR3 DNA reads as TGTGCCAGTAGTACCCGGGGGACAGGGAACTATGGCTACACCTTC. The full variable domain, its missing parts supplied by reference TRBV19 and TRBJ1-2, is DGGITQSPKYLFRKEGQNVTLSCEQNLNHDAMYWYRQDPGQGLRLIYYSQIVNDFQKGDIAEGYSVSREKKESFPLTVTSAQKNPTAFYLCASSTRGTGNYGYTFGSGTRLTVV.

The chain recombines TRBV12-3 or TRBV12-4 with TRBJ1-2, with TRBD1 matching over 7 bases. This CDR3 is 13 amino acids long. The V and J ends lost 5 bases and 7 bases, in that order; junction bases with no gene match: 7. CDR3 loop: CASSGDRWGGYTF. The DNA of the CDR3 is TGTGCCAGCAGTGGGGACAGATGGGGTGGCTACACCTTC.

The chain combines TRBV5-4 with TRBJ2-7; maybe TRBD2 (6 bases). This CDR3 is built from 14 residues. CDR1 and CDR2 from the germline V gene are SGHNT and YYREEE (reference sequence). Trimming shortened V by 1 base and J by 4 bases, and 12 bases separated the two germline ends. CDR3 DNA: TGTGCCAGCAGCTTGTGGAGGGAAACGTACGAGCAGTACTTC. Translating gives CASSLWRETYEQYF. Drawing the rest from reference TRBV5-4 and TRBJ2-7, the complete variable domain is ETGVTQSPTHLIKTRGQQVTLRCSSQSGHNTVSWYQQALGQGPQFIFQYYREEENGRGNFPPRFSGLQFPNYSSELNVNALELDDSALYLCASSLWRETYEQYFGPGTRLTVT.

The CDR3 coding sequence is TGTGCCAGCAGCTATACTAGCGGGGTTCAGTACTTC. This sequence encodes CASSYTSGVQYF. The V and J genes are TRBV6-2 or TRBV6-3 and TRBJ2-4; 10 bases match TRBD2. There are 12 residues in the CDR3. V gave up 6 bases and J gave up 11 bases; unmatched junction bases: 4. Germline V gene sequence: CDR1 MNHEY, CDR2 SVGEGT.

The chain carries TRBV18 and TRBJ2-1; no definite D call. The length of the CDR3 is 16 residues. Germline V gene sequence: CDR1 KGHSH, CDR2 LQKENI. V gave up 0 bases and J gave up 2 bases, with 11 bases separating them. The DNA of the CDR3 is TGTGCCAGCTCACCACCTACGCGCGGCGCCTACAATGAGCAGTTCTTC. Protein product: CASSPPTRGAYNEQFF.

This chain links TRBV6-5 with TRBJ2-7, with TRBD2 matching over 8 bases. This CDR3 is 13 amino acids long. The germline V gene has CDR1 MNHEY and CDR2 SVGAGI. The junction had 4 bases not matched to a gene; V was cut back by 5 bases and J by 4 bases. DNA of the CDR3: TGTGCCAGCAGTCGAGGACTAGCTTACGAGCAGTACTTC. It codes for CASSRGLAYEQYF.

The CDR3 coding sequence is TGTGCCAGCAGCAACCGGGACAGGGAGCCCTATGGCTACACCTTC. Amino acids: CASSNRDREPYGYTF. The rearrangement joins TRBV9 to TRBJ1-2, with 9 bases lining up with TRBD1. The trim removed 4 bases at V and 4 bases at J, leaving 8 bases unmatched. Germline CDR1 and CDR2: SGDLS and YYNGEE. The CDR3 length is 15 residues.

This clone was recorded once. The rearrangement uses TRBV18 and TRBJ1-4, with TRBD1 identical over 9 bases. Germline CDR1 KGHSH, CDR2 LQKENI. The CDR3 spans 15 residues. Trimming at V came to 3 bases and at J to 8 bases, leaving 7 bases not matched to a gene. As DNA, the CDR3 is TGTGCCAGCTCACCGAGCCGGGACAGGGACGAAAAACTGTTTTTT. This codes for CASSPSRDRDEKLFF.

This chain links TRBV2 with TRBJ1-5; no clear D. The CDR3 covers 14 residues. Germline values: CDR1 SNHLY, CDR2 FYNNEI. With 5 bases removed from V and 1 base from J, the gap between germline ends came to 9 bases. CDR3 sequence: CASSREQSNQPQHF. The CDR3 region has the DNA TGTGCCAGCAGTCGGGAACAAAGCAATCAGCCCCAGCATTTT.

V is TRBV18 and J is TRBJ2-7; the match to TRBD1 covers 12 bases. J gave up 6 bases and V 4 bases, and 7 bases lay outside the gene matches. CDR1 is KGHSH and CDR2 is LQKENI in the germline V gene. This CDR3 has 15 residues. CDR3 DNA sequence: TGTGCCAGCTCACTTACCGGGACAGGGGGCTCCGAGCAGTACTTC. Amino acid sequence: CASSLTGTGGSEQYF.

The gene calls are TRBV19 and TRBJ1-2; 9 bases match TRBD1. The CDR3 spans 15 residues. Per germline, CDR1 LNHDA and CDR2 SQIVND (reference sequence). V gave up 6 bases and J gave up 4 bases; unmatched junction bases: 9. The CDR3 region is CASRDGQGRGYGYTF. As DNA, the CDR3 is TGTGCCAGTAGGGATGGACAGGGGAGGGGCTATGGCTACACCTTC.

V gene TRBV7-9 combines with J gene TRBJ2-7, with a possible D match to TRBD1 (5 bases). The V and J ends lost 6 bases and 6 bases respectively, with 21 bases between them. Germline-derived CDR1 and CDR2 are SEHNR and FQNEAQ (reference sequence). CDR3 length: 15 amino acids. The CDR3 DNA sequence: TGTGCCAGCAGTTGGGGCGCCTCGGGTTTTCGCGAGCAGTACTTC. Its translation is CASSWGASGFREQYF.

This sequence joins TRBV21-1 and TRBJ2-7; TRBD1 is taken as the D call from the table, unchecked against the DNA. TRBV21-1 is marked as a pseudogene. CDR3 size: 13 residues. CDR3 protein: CASSEGQDYEQYF. The CDR3 coding sequence is TGTGCCAGCAGCGAAGGACAGGACTACGAGCAGTACTTC.

V gene TRBV19 combines with J gene TRBJ1-6; 10 bases agree with TRBD1. Germline V gene data show CDR1 as LNHDA and CDR2 as SQIVND (reference sequence). This CDR3 spans 15 amino acids. Trimming at V came to 3 bases and at J to 9 bases, leaving 5 bases not matched to a gene. The CDR3, as DNA: TGTGCCAGTAGTATGGGACAGGGGAGGACTTCACCCCTCCACTTT. Residues: CASSMGQGRTSPLHF.

The chain has TRBV13 and TRBJ1-5; the D gene is possibly TRBD1 (6 bases). This CDR3 is 17 amino acids long. Per the germline V gene, CDR1 is PRHDT and CDR2 is FYEKMQ (reference sequence). Between the trimmed V and J ends, which lost 5 bases and 2 bases, there was a span of 19 bases. In DNA, the CDR3 is TGTGCCAGCAGCGAACATTCACTCAACAGGGGCAATCAGCCCCAGCATTTT. The encoded protein is CASSEHSLNRGNQPQHF.

V gene TRBV3-1 (or the pseudogene TRBV3-2) combines with J gene TRBJ1-2; 9 bases fit TRBD1. Germline V lookup: CDR1 LGHDT, CDR2 YNNKEL (reference sequence). This CDR3 comprises 13 residues. V lost 1 base and J lost 10; bases outside the gene matches: 4. The CDR3 DNA sequence: TGTGCCAGCAGCCAAGGCCGGGACAGGGTCTACACCTTC. Protein: CASSQGRDRVYTF.

The chain links TRBV29-1 to TRBJ2-2; D is possibly TRBD1 (5 bases). The CDR3 is 14 amino acids. V was pared by 6 bases and J by 2 bases, with 13 bases between. From germline, CDR1 is SQVTM and CDR2 ANQGSEA. CDR3 sequence reads: CSVRQNLNTGELFF. The DNA of the CDR3 is TGCAGCGTCAGACAGAACCTCAACACCGGGGAGCTGTTTTTT.

V is TRBV7-2 and J is TRBJ2-7; TRBD1 matches 8 bases. The germline V gene encodes CDR1 SGHTA and CDR2 FQGNSA. The CDR3 covers 15 residues. V lost 5 bases, J lost 3 bases, and 9 bases stayed unmatched. CDR3 protein: CASSPIGTGVYEQYF. The DNA for the CDR3 is TGTGCCAGCAGCCCTATCGGGACAGGTGTCTACGAGCAGTACTTC.

The rearrangement links TRBV5-8 to TRBJ1-5; D unresolved. The germline V gene has CDR1 SGHTS and CDR2 YDEGEE. V was clipped by 3 bases and J by 5 bases, with 6 bases between them. CDR3 length: 12 amino acids. The CDR3 loop reads CASSYIHQPQHF. In DNA, the CDR3 is TGTGCCAGCAGCTACATCCATCAGCCCCAGCATTTT.